These 5 T cell receptor beta chains were sequenced from one sample in a study of T-cell memory formation after mild COVID-19. Using its own MiXCR run on the 5' RACE reads, TCRdb lists one record per CDR3 protein. The sample has approximately 300,000 distinct CDR3 sequences, 15% seen once. The sequencing sample was made of PBMCs or a T cell subset sorted from them (not recorded which). Receptors were obtained from a man between 18 and 29 years old who had mild COVID-19 (a few samples of this study predate the infection). Cell type and time point are not known.

This clonotype was picked up a small number of times. The chain joins TRBV6-2 or TRBV6-3 to TRBJ2-3; D is uncertain. Deletions cut 6 bases from V and 5 bases from J, with 12 bases between. Looked up from germline, CDR1 is MNHEY and CDR2 is SVGEGT. CDR3 length: 13 residues. The CDR3 here is CASSDGGRDTQYF. DNA for the CDR3: TGTGCCAGCAGCGACGGCGGTAGAGATACGCAGTATTTT.

This clonotype was counted between two and nine times. This chain links TRBV7-2 with TRBJ2-4, with D possibly matching TRBD2 (6 bases). Per germline, CDR1 SGHTA and CDR2 FQGNSA. The CDR3 sequence is 11 residues long. The CDR3 is CAGGGVNIQYF. The CDR3 DNA is TGTGCGGGAGGCGGGGTGAACATTCAGTACTTC.

The chain employs TRBV9 and TRBJ2-3; D remains ambiguous. Germline assignment: CDR1 SGDLS and CDR2 YYNGEE. The V end lost 0 bases, the J end lost 7 bases, and 9 bases lay between the germline ends. The CDR3 totals 13 residues. CDR3 protein: CASSVGELNTQYF. Written as DNA, the CDR3 is TGTGCCAGCAGCGTAGGTGAACTCAATACGCAGTATTTT. The full variable domain, rest sourced from reference TRBV9 and TRBJ2-3, is DSGVTQTPKHLITATGQRVTLRCSPRSGDLSVYWYQQSLDQGLQFLIQYYNGEERAKGNILERFSAQQFPDLHSELNLSSLELGDSALYFCASSVGELNTQYFGPGTRLTVL.

This clonotype has only a few counts. The chain combines TRBV25-1 with TRBJ1-6; TRBD1 matches at 7 bases. The CDR3 length is 13 residues. CDR1 is MGHDK and CDR2 is SYGVNS in the germline V gene. Germline trimming cut 8 bases from V and 3 bases from J; bases unmatched to any gene: 1. For the CDR3, the DNA is TGTGCCAGCCGGGACAGCTATAATTCACCCCTCCACTTT. It is translated as CASRDSYNSPLHF.

This clonotype appeared many times. The rearrangement uses TRBV5-1 and TRBJ1-1; 8 bases align to TRBD1. CDR3 length: 14 residues. Trimming took 3 bases from V and 4 from J; bases not matched to a gene: 5. Per germline, CDR1 SGHRS and CDR2 YFSETQ. This CDR3 reads CASSSGQAITEAFF. Written as DNA, the CDR3 is TGCGCCAGCAGCTCGGGACAGGCCATCACTGAAGCTTTCTTT. Complete variable domain (other parts from reference TRBV5-1 and TRBJ1-1): KAGVTQTPRYLIKTRGQQVTLSCSPISGHRSVSWYQQTPGQGLQFLFEYFSETQRNKGNFPGRFSGRQFSNSRSEMNVSTLELGDSALYLCASSSGQAITEAFFGQGTRLTVV.